This T cell receptor (beta chain) was identified in a study of T cell repertoires in ileal Crohn's disease. From germline, CDR1 is SQVTM and CDR2 ANQGSEA. After removal of 7 bases from V and 6 bases from J, the junction contained 7 bases not matched to a gene. The CDR3 loop spans 13 amino acids. Libraries were prepared by immunoSEQ multiplex PCR; TCRdb keeps only in-frame clonotypes and omits some of them. The table lists over 25,000 clones, roughly 77% of them singletons. The material sequenced was ileal tissue. The J gene is TRBJ1-4, the V gene TRBV29-1; 8 bases are a match to TRBD1. The TCR was taken from an adult with Crohn's disease. The CDR3 here is CSATGTGYEKLFF. The CDR3 nucleotides are TGCAGCGCTACCGGGACAGGCTATGAAAAACTGTTTTTT.